This T cell receptor beta chain was profiled in a study of regulatory T cells in long-lasting Graves disease (dated by TCRdb to the early 2020s). With respect to the entire study: Persistent Graves' disease was defined as persistently positive TSH receptor autoantibodies together with antithyroid drug treatment for over 5 years. This study used TCR sequencing and RNA sequencing of peripheral blood to compare persistent Graves' disease patients against newly diagnosed Graves' disease patients. The study took place in China and was registered as a clinical trial. TCR sequencing covered some 13 persistent and some 20 newly diagnosed Graves' disease patients, some 33 samples in total. Persistent Graves' disease patients in the clinical cohort had taken antithyroid drugs for approximately ten years on average.

According to the germline V gene (reference sequence), CDR1 reads SEHNR and CDR2 reads FQNEAQ. CDR3 length: 15 amino acids, cysteine to phenylalanine. Only the CDR3 portion is preserved as DNA: 45 bases, with reading frame beginning at the first base. V and J are truncated by 1 base and 1 base respectively, leaving an intervening sequence of 7 bases. The meaning of the sample's time point label: persistent/refractory GD, antithyroid drugs over 5 years with positive TRAb. For both TCR sequencing and RNA sequencing, RNA was extracted from PBMCs in TRIzol. Graves' disease was diagnosed according to American Thyroid Association guidelines. Recruitment of patients was carried out at an endocrinology department in Xi'an, China. Each patient gave roughly 10 milliliters of peripheral blood, collected in an EDTA anticoagulant tube. Ficoll Paque Plus density gradient separation was used to isolate PBMCs, and no additional T cell sorting was done. An Agilent 2100 Bioanalyzer and agarose gel were used to assess RNA quality, and a NanoDrop 2000 was used to measure RNA concentration.

The investigation overall reported the following: Sequencing and analysis were restricted to the TCR beta chain. The small sample size was acknowledged by the authors as a limitation that may reduce accuracy. Compared with newly diagnosed patients, persistent Graves' disease patients had lower TCR Shannon entropy and fewer highly expanded clones, which suggests clonal expansion. Persistent disease showed preferential use of TRBV28, TRBJ1-2 and TRBJ2-5, whereas newly diagnosed disease favored TRBV20-1 and TRBJ2-1. The study examined only peripheral blood because the primary lesion, thyroid tissue, could not be accessed. Persistent patients shared more public clonotypes among themselves (approximately 2,500) than newly diagnosed patients did (approximately 970).

To prepare the library, multiplex PCR was applied. Sequenced using an Illumina HiSeq 4000. CDR3 regions were amplified by Arm-PCR with iRepertoire HTBI primers to construct TCR beta libraries. Before sequencing, the PCR products underwent gel purification. The source study handled its data this way. A total of around 59 TRBV and some 15 TRBJ segments were identified across samples and were used for gene usage analysis of CDR3 amino acid clonotypes. COPE and FqMerger were used to merge filtered high-quality paired reads into contigs. BLAST was used to align contigs to IMGT TRBV, TRBD and TRBJ reference genes, with CDR3 defined following IMGT. Highly expanded clones were defined as clonotypes with a frequency above 0.1%. Shannon entropy served as the measure of repertoire diversity, while the Gini coefficient captured V-J evenness. Clonotypes shared by more than one individual were considered public. The raw public data were reprocessed by TCRdb itself: fastp quality trimming at Q25, MiXCR clonotype calling, in-frame beta chains only. Rows with one shared CDR3 protein collapse into an entry with the most common genes and DNA. TCRdb's processing, not the authors' own work, is the source of the V and J calls. This sample lists 600,000 to 800,000 distinct CDR3 sequences; 25% to 30% were detected once. Around 40% of the sample belongs to the ten largest clones.

Concerning this clonotype itself: The target of this receptor is not known. There are no base qualities to consult, and no much larger clone falls within one base.

The V and J segments used are TRBV7-9 and TRBJ1-4; a tentative D match to TRBD1 spans 5 bases. The sequencing used peripheral blood mononuclear cells (PBMCs), collected when the disease was refractory, from a patient treated with antithyroid drugs. This sequence originates from a female donor with Graves disease. The nucleotide sequence reads as follows: TGTGCCAGCAGCTTAGAGCAGGGAACTAATGAAAAACTGTTTTTT. Its product reads: CASSLEQGTNEKLFF. This CDR3, with the reference TRBV7-9 and TRBJ1-4 proteins standing in past its ends, gives the full variable domain DTGVSQNPRHKITKRGQNVTFRCDPISEHNRLYWYRQTLGQGPEFLTYFQNEAQLEKSRLLSDRFSAERPKGSFSTLEIQRTEQGDSAMYLCASSLEQGTNEKLFFGSGTQLSVL.